The rows below give T cell receptor beta chains drawn from one sample of a study of shared clonotypes between healthy human individuals. Assay used: immunoSEQ multiplex PCR; TCRdb lists only in-frame clones, some missing. This table holds 2.5 million or so clones, roughly nine tenths found once. The sample was naive CD4+ T cells sorted from blood. Source of these receptors: a man between 18 and 35 years old in good health. Each CDR3 is given with its conserved first and last residue. D genes are given only for firm matches. The size of a clone is reported for some rows only, either as once, few or many, or as a class for expanded clones.

size | D | J | V | CDR3 | DNA
. | . | TRBJ1-2 | TRBV5-1 | CASSFGGSFGGYTF | TGCGCCAGCAGCTTCGGGGGCTCTTTCGGTGGCTACACCTTC
. | . | TRBJ2-5 | TRBV19 | CASNPYPSETQYF | TGTGCCAGTAACCCGTACCCCTCGGAGACCCAGTACTTC
. | . | TRBJ2-7 | TRBV7-9 | CASSPPGRIYEQYF | TGTGCCAGCTCACCCCCGGGACGGATCTACGAGCAGTACTTC
. | TRBD2 | TRBJ2-7 | TRBV10-3 | CAISPGLAGNYEQYF | TGTGCCATCAGTCCGGGGCTAGCGGGGAACTACGAGCAGTACTTC
. | TRBD1 | TRBJ2-3 | TRBV5-4 | CASSGDRGDTQYF | TGTGCCAGCAGCGGGGACAGGGGAGATACGCAGTATTTT
. | TRBD2 | TRBJ2-3 | TRBV4-2 | CASSQGLSGGVADTQYF | TGTGCCAGCAGCCAAGGACTCAGCGGGGGGGTGGCAGATACGCAGTATTTT
. | . | TRBJ2-1 | TRBV9 | CASSVGSTYNEQFF | TGTGCCAGCAGCGTAGGTTCTACCTACAATGAGCAGTTCTTC
. | TRBD2 | TRBJ2-3 | TRBV9 | CASSVGGGADTQYF | TGTGCCAGCAGCGTGGGCGGGGGGGCAGATACGCAGTATTTT
. | . | TRBJ2-4 | TRBV5-3 | CARSLFIPSHPALPRGGNIQYF | TGTGCCAGAAGCTTGTTCATCCCCTCGCACCCAGCACTCCCTCGCGGTGGAAACATTCAGTACTTC
. | . | TRBJ1-3 | TRBV7-9 | CASSSGQNTIYF | TGTGCCAGCAGTTCCGGGCAAAACACCATATATTTT
. | TRBD1 | TRBJ1-5 | TRBV2 | CASRPGQGGQPQHF | TGTGCCAGCAGACCCGGACAGGGAGGTCAGCCCCAGCATTTT
. | . | TRBJ1-5 | TRBV19 | CASCGLGEVYQPQHF | TGTGCCAGTTGTGGGCTTGGGGAGGTTTATCAGCCCCAGCATTTT
once | TRBD2 | TRBJ2-7 | TRBV10-3 | CAIRPTSGTSGGTYEQYF | TGTGCCATCAGACCGACATCGGGCACTAGCGGGGGTACCTACGAGCAGTACTTC
. | . | TRBJ1-1 | TRBV5-1 | CASSLWSGRQNTEAFF | TGCGCCAGCAGCTTGTGGAGTGGGCGACAGAACACTGAAGCTTTCTTT
. | . | TRBJ2-3 | TRBV10-1 | CASSGGLQDTQYF | TGCGCCAGCAGTGGTGGGCTCCAGGATACGCAGTATTTT
. | TRBD2 | TRBJ2-5 | TRBV15 | CATSRGSSGRTQETQYF | TGTGCCACCAGCAGAGGGAGTAGCGGGAGGACCCAAGAGACCCAGTACTTC
. | TRBD2 | TRBJ2-3 | TRBV7-2 | CASSMGLAGSTDTQYF | TGTGCCAGCAGCATGGGACTAGCGGGAAGCACAGATACGCAGTATTTT
few | TRBD1 | TRBJ1-1 | TRBV18 | CASSMIDRENTEAFF | TGTGCCAGCTCGATGATCGACAGGGAGAACACTGAAGCTTTCTTT
. | . | TRBJ1-1 | TRBV5-1 | CASSLEIAAGLNTEAFF | TGCGCCAGCAGCTTGGAGATTGCGGCAGGGTTGAACACTGAAGCTTTCTTT
once | TRBD1 | TRBJ1-1 | TRBV29-1 | CSVPREPGQGAETEAFF | TGCAGCGTTCCGAGAGAGCCGGGACAGGGGGCGGAAACTGAAGCTTTCTTT
. | . | TRBJ2-2 | TRBV19 | CARVTGTRGSGELFF | TGTGCCAGAGTGACAGGTACCCGAGGGTCCGGGGAGCTGTTTTTT
. | TRBD1 | TRBJ1-6 | TRBV9 | CASSVGGQALNSPLHF | TGTGCCAGCAGCGTAGGAGGACAGGCCCTTAATTCACCCCTCCACTTT
once | . | TRBJ1-4 | TRBV6-1 | CATRRGVEKLFF | TGTGCCACACGGCGGGGGGTTGAAAAACTGTTTTTT
. | . | TRBJ2-7 | TRBV28 | CASSRGLKKQYF | TGTGCCAGCAGCCGAGGCCTGAAGAAACAGTACTTC
. | . | TRBJ1-5 | TRBV4-1 | CASSFTHGREDQPQHF | TGCGCCAGCAGCTTTACACACGGACGGGAGGATCAGCCCCAGCATTTT
. | TRBD2 | TRBJ2-1 | TRBV11-2 | CASSLRTSGMSSYNEQFF | TGTGCCAGCAGCTTAAGGACTAGCGGGATGAGCTCCTACAATGAGCAGTTCTTC
. | TRBD2 | TRBJ2-1 | TRBV19 | CASSIGRRGNEQFF | TGTGCCAGTAGTATAGGGAGGCGGGGGAATGAGCAGTTCTTC
. | TRBD2 | TRBJ2-2 | TRBV4-3 | CASSQDLPSGSGNTGELFF | TGCGCCAGCAGCCAAGATCTACCTAGCGGGAGCGGGAACACCGGGGAGCTGTTTTTT
. | TRBD1 | TRBJ2-3 | TRBV7-9 | CASSLGTGGESGSHTQYF | TGTGCCAGCAGCTTAGGTACAGGGGGTGAGTCTGGGTCGCATACGCAGTATTTT
. | TRBD1 | TRBJ2-2 | TRBV4-3 | CASSQQGALPNTGELFF | TGCGCCAGCAGCCAGCAGGGGGCTCTACCGAACACCGGGGAGCTGTTTTTT
. | . | TRBJ2-7 | TRBV5-1 | CASTRDTLYEQYF | TGCGCCAGCACCCGGGACACCCTCTACGAGCAGTACTTC
. | . | TRBJ1-4 | TRBV11-2 | CASSLESQSNEKLFF | TGTGCCAGCAGCTTAGAAAGTCAGAGTAATGAAAAACTGTTTTTT
. | . | TRBJ2-5 | TRBV18 | CASSPGLEETQYF | TGTGCCAGCTCACCCGGACTTGAAGAGACCCAGTACTTC
. | . | TRBJ2-1 | TRBV5-6 | CASSLPALNLFF | TGTGCCAGCAGCTTGCCGGCCCTAAATCTTTTCTTC
once | TRBD1 | TRBJ1-2 | TRBV30 | CAWSPGQGDYGYTF | TGTGCCTGGAGTCCCGGACAGGGTGACTATGGCTACACCTTC
. | . | TRBJ2-3 | TRBV25-1 | CASRGLESADTQYF | TGTGCCAGCAGGGGTCTTGAGTCAGCAGATACGCAGTATTTT
. | . | TRBJ1-6 | TRBV19 | CASTPTGILDNSNSPLHF | TGTGCCAGTACCCCGACTGGTATCTTGGACAATTCTAATTCACCCCTCCACTTT
once | TRBD1 | TRBJ1-5 | TRBV2 | CASSLQGASNQPQHF | TGTGCCAGCAGTTTACAGGGGGCTAGCAATCAGCCCCAGCATTTT
. | TRBD2 | TRBJ2-1 | TRBV7-9 | CASSKRGAYNEQFF | TGTGCCAGCAGCAAGCGGGGGGCCTACAATGAGCAGTTCTTC
. | . | TRBJ2-1 | TRBV6-5 | CASRNEANEQFF | TGTGCCAGCAGAAACGAGGCAAATGAGCAGTTCTTC
. | . | TRBJ1-3 | TRBV10-3 | CAISGGTTSSGNTIYF | TGTGCCATCAGTGGCGGGACAACCAGTTCTGGAAACACCATATATTTT
. | . | TRBJ2-1 | TRBV5-1 | CASSPEWGGDRNGFF | TGCGCCAGCAGCCCGGAGTGGGGGGGCGATAGAAACGGGTTCTTC
. | . | TRBJ2-3 | TRBV7-2 | CASSSPWLADTQYF | TGTGCCAGCAGCTCCCCGTGGTTGGCAGATACGCAGTATTTT
. | TRBD1 | TRBJ1-2 | TRBV5-1 | CASSPGQGHSSRYGYTF | TGCGCCAGCAGCCCAGGACAGGGCCACTCTAGCCGGTATGGCTACACCTTC
. | TRBD1 | TRBJ1-2 | TRBV10-3 | CAITNGQGLPNYGYTF | TGTGCCATCACCAACGGACAGGGCCTCCCTAACTATGGCTACACCTTC
. | TRBD1 | TRBJ2-3 | TRBV5-1 | CASSSPGQATDTQYF | TGCGCCAGCAGCTCCCCAGGACAGGCGACAGATACGCAGTATTTT